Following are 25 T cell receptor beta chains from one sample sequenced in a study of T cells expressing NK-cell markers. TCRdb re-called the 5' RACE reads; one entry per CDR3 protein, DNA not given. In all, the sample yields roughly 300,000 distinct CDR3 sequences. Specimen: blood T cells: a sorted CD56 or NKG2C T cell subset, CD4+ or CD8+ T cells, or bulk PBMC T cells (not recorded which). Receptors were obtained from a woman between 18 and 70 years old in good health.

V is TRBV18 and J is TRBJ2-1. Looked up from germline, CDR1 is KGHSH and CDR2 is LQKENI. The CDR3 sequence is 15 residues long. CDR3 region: CASSPRISSYNEQFF.

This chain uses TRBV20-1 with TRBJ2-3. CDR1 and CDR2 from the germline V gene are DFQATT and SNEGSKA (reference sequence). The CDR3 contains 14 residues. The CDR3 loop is CSAMAESSTDTQYF.

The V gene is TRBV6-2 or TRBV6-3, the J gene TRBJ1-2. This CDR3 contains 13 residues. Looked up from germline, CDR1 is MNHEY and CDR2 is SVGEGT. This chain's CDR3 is CASSYNVGYGYTF.

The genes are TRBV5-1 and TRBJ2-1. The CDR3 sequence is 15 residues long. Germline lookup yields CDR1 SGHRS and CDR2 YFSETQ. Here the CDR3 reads CASSLVVIEGNEQFF.

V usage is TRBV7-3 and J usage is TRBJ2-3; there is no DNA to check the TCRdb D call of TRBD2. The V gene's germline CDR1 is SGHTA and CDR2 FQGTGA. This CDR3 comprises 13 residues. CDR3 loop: CASSRGTKDTQYF.

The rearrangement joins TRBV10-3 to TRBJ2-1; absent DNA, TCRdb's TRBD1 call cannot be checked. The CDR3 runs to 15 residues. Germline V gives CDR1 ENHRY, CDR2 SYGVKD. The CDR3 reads CAISPGQKNYNEQFF.

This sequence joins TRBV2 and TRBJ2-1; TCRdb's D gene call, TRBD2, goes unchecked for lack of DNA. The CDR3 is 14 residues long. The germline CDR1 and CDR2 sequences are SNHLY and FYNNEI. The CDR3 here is CASGASEAYNEQFF.

The CDR3 sequence: CASSQGTGGTDTQYF. The chain recombines TRBV3-1 with TRBJ2-3; absent DNA, TCRdb's TRBD1 call cannot be checked. CDR3 size: 15 residues. Germline V lookup: CDR1 LGHDT, CDR2 YNNKEL (reference sequence).

The CDR3 spells CASSFPVQETQYF. The chain employs TRBV12-3 or TRBV12-4 and TRBJ2-5; TCRdb gives TRBD1 as the D gene, but with no DNA this cannot be confirmed. This CDR3 region has 13 residues.

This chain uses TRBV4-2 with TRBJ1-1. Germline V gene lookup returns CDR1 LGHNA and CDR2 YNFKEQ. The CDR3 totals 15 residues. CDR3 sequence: CASSLGTTLNTEAFF.

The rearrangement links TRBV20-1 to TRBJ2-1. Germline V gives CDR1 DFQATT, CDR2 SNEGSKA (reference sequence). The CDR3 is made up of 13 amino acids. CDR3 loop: CSARFRISDEQFF.

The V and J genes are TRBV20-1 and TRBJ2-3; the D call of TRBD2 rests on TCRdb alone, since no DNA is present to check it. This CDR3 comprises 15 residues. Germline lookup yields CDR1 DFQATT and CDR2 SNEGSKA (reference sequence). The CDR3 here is CSAGGLAGGPGTQYF.

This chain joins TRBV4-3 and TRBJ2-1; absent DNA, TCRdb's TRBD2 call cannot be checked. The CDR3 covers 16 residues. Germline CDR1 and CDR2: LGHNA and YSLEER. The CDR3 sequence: CASSPQWTSGYNEQFF.

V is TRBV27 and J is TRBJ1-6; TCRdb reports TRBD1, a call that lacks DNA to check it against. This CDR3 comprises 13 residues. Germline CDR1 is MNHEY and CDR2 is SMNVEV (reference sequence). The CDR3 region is CASSYREGSPLHF.

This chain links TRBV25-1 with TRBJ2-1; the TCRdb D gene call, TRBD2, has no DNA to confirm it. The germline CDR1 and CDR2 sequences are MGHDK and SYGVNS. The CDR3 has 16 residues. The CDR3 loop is CASSRTSGVKYNEQFF.

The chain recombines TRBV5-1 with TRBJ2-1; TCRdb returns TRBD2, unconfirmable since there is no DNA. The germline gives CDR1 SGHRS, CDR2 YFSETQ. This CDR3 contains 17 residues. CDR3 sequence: CASQRTSGGSSYNEQFF.

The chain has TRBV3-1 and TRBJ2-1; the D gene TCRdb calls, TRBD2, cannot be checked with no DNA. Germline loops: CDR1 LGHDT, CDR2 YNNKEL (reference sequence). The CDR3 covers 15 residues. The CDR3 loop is CASSRGTSFGNEQFF.

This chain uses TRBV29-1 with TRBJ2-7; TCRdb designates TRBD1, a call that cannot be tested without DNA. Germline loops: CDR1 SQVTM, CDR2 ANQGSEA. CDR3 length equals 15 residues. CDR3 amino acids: CSVGGVLGWDYEQYF.

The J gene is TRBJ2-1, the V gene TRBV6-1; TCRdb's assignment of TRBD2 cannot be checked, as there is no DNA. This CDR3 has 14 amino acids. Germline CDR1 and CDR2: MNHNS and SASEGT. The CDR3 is CASSEVAGGYEQFF.

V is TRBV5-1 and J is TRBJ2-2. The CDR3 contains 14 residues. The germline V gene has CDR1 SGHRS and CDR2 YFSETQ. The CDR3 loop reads CASSFTGDTGELFF.

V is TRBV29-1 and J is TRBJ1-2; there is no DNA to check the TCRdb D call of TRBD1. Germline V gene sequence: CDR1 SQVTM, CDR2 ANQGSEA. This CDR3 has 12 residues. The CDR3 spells CSVVGGGYGYTF. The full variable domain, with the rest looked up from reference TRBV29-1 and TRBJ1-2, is SAVISQKPSRDICQRGTSLTIQCQVDSQVTMMFWYRQQPGQSLTLIATANQGSEATYESGFVIDKFPISRPNLTFSTLTVSNMSPEDSSIYLCSVVGGGYGYTFGSGTRLTVV.

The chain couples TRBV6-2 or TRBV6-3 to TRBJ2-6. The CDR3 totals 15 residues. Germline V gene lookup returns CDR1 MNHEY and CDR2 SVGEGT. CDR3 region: CASRYRNSGANVLTF.

The CDR3 protein is CSAYPSGREYEQYF. This chain uses TRBV20-1 with TRBJ2-7; without DNA, the TCRdb call of TRBD2 cannot be checked. CDR3 length equals 14 residues. CDR1 DFQATT and CDR2 SNEGSKA come from the germline V gene (reference sequence).

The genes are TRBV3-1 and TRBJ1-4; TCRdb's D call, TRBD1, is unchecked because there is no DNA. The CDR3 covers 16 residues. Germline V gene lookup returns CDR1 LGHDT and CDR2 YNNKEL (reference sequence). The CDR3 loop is CASSQITARANEKLFF.

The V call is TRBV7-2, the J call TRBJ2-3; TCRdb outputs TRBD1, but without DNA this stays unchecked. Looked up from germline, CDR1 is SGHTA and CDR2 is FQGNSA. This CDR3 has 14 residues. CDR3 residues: CASSSGRGPDTQYF.